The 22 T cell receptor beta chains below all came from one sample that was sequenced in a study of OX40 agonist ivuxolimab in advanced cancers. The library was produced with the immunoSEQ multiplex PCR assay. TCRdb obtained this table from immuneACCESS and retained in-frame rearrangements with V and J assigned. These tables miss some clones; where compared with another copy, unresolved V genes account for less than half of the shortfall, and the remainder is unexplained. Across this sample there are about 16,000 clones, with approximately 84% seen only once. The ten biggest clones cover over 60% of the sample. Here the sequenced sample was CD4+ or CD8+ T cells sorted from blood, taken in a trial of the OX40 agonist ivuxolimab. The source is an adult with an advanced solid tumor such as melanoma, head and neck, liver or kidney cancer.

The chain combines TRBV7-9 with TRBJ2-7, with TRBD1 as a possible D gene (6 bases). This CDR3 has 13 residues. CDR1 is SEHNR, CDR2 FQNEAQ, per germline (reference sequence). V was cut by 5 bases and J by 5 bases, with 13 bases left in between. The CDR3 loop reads CASSPRGKDEQYF. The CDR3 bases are TGTGCCAGCAGCCCCAGGGGAAAGGACGAGCAGTACTTC.

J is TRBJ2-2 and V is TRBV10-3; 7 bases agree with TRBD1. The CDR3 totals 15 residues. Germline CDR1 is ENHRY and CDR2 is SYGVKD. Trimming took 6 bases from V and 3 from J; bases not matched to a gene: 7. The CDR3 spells CAIRYGQVYTGELFF. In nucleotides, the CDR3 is TGTGCCATCAGGTACGGACAGGTATACACCGGGGAGCTGTTTTTT.

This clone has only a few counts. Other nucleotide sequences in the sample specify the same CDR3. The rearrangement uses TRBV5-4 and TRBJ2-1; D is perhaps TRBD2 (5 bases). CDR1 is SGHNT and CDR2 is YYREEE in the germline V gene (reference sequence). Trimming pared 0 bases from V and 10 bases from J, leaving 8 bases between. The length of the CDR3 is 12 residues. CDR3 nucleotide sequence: TGTGCCAGCAGCTTGGGTGAGGGCGAGCAGTTCTTC. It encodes CASSLGEGEQFF.

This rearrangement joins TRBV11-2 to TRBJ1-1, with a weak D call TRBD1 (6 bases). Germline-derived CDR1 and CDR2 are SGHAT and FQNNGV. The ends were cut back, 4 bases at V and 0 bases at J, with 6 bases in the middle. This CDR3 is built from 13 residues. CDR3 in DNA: TGTGCCAGCAGCTGGGACATGAACACTGAAGCTTTCTTT. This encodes CASSWDMNTEAFF.

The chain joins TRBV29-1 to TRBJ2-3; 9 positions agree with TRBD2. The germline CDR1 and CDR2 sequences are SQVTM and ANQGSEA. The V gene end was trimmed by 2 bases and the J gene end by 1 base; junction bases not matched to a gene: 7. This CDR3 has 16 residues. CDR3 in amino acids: CSVEKAGTSRTDTQYF. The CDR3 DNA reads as TGCAGCGTTGAAAAAGCCGGGACTAGCCGCACAGATACGCAGTATTTT.

In DNA form, the CDR3 reads TGTGCCAGCAGTTTATTGGTCCCCCAGGTATTCTCCTACGAGCAGTACTTC. Translating gives CASSLLVPQVFSYEQYF. V usage is TRBV27 and J usage is TRBJ2-7; D gene uncertain. Per the germline V gene, CDR1 is MNHEY and CDR2 is SMNVEV (reference sequence). Trimming took 1 base from V and 0 from J, leaving 16 bases between them. CDR3 length equals 17 residues.

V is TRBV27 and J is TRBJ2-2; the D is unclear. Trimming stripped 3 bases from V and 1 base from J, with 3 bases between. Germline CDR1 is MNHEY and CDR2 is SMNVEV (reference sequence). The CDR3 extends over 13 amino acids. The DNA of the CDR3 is TGTGCCAGCAGTTTTCAGAACACCGGGGAGCTGTTTTTT. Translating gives CASSFQNTGELFF.

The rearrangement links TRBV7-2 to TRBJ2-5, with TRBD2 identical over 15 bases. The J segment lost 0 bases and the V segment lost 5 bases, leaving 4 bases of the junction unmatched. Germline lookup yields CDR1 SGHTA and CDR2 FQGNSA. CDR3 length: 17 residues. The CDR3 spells CASSLGLAGGYQETQYF. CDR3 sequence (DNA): TGTGCCAGCAGCCTTGGACTAGCGGGAGGGTACCAAGAGACCCAGTACTTC.

The CDR3 spells CAWFGGGYTF. The DNA of the CDR3 is TGTGCCTGGTTTGGGGGGGGCTACACCTTC. The chain uses TRBV30 and TRBJ1-2; tentatively, D is TRBD1 (5 bases). The V gene's germline CDR1 is GTSNPN and CDR2 SVGIG (reference sequence). V gave up 5 bases and J gave up 8 bases, with 9 bases separating them. This CDR3 contains 10 residues.

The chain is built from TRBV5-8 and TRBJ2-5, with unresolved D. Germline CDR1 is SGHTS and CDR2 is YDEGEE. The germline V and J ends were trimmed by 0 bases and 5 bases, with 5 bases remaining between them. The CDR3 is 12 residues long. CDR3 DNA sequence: TGTGCCAGCAGCTTGGGCTGGGAGACCCAGTACTTC. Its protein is CASSLGWETQYF.

The CDR3 loop reads CASSTSREGEQYF. The CDR3 nucleotides are TGTGCCAGCAGCACAAGCAGGGAGGGCGAGCAGTACTTC. This chain uses TRBV13 with TRBJ2-7; 7 bases are a match to TRBD2. This CDR3 region has 13 residues. The germline V gene encodes CDR1 PRHDT and CDR2 FYEKMQ (reference sequence). V shed 5 bases, J shed 6 bases, and the junction held 7 bases outside the gene matches.

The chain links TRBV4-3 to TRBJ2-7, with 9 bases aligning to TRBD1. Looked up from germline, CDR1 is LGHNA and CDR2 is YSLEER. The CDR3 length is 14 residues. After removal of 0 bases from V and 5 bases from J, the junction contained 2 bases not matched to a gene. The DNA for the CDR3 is TGCGCCAGCAGCCAAGAACAGGGGGCAAACGAGCAGTACTTC. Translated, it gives CASSQEQGANEQYF.

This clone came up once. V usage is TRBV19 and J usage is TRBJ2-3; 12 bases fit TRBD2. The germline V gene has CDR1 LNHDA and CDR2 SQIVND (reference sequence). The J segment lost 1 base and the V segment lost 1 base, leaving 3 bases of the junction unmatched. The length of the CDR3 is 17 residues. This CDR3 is CASSIGRLAGGTDTQYF. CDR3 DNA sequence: TGTGCCAGTAGTATAGGAAGACTAGCGGGAGGCACAGATACGCAGTATTTT. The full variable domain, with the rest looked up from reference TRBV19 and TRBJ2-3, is DGGITQSPKYLFRKEGQNVTLSCEQNLNHDAMYWYRQDPGQGLRLIYYSQIVNDFQKGDIAEGYSVSREKKESFPLTVTSAQKNPTAFYLCASSIGRLAGGTDTQYFGPGTRLTVL.

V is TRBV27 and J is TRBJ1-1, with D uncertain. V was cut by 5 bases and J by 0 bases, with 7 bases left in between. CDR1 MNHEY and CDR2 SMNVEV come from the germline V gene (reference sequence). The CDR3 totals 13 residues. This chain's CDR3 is CASSMGLNTEAFF. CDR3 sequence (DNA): TGTGCCAGCAGTATGGGTCTGAACACTGAAGCTTTCTTT.

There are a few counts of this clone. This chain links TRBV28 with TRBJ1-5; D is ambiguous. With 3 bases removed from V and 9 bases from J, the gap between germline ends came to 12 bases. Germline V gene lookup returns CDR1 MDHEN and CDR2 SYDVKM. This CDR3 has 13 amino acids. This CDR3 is CASSLERSVPQHF. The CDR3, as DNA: TGTGCCAGCAGTTTGGAACGGTCCGTGCCCCAGCATTTT.

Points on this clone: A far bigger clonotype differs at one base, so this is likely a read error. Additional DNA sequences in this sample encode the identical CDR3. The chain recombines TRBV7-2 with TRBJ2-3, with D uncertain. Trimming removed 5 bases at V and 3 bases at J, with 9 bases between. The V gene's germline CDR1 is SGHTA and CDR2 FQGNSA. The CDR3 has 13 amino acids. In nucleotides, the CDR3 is TGTGCCAGCAGCCAAGATTTGACAGATACGCAGTATTTT. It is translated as CASSQDLTDTQYF.

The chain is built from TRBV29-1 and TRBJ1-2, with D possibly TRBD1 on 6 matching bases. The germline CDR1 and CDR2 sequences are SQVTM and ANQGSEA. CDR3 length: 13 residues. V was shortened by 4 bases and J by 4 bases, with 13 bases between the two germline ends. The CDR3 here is CSVARGGVYGYTF. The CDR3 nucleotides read TGCAGCGTTGCAAGAGGGGGGGTCTATGGCTACACCTTC.

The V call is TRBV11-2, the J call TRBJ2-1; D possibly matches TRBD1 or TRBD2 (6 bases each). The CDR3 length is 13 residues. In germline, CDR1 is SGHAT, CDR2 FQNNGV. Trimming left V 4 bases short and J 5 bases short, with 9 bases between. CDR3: CASSWGADNEQFF. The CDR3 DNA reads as TGTGCCAGCAGCTGGGGGGCCGACAATGAGCAGTTCTTC.

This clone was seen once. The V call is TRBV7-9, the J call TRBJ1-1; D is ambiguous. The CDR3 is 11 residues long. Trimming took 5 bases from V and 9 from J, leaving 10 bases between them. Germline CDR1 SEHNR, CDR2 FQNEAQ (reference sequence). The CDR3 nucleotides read TGTGCCAGCAGCCCCCTAGAAAAAGCTTTCTTT. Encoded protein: CASSPLEKAFF.

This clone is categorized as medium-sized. CDR3 protein: CASSIEGGNYEQYF. The CDR3 DNA follows: TGTGCCAGTAGTATTGAAGGGGGGAACTACGAGCAGTACTTC. The chain combines TRBV19 with TRBJ2-7; D tentatively reads TRBD1 or TRBD2 (6 bases each). Looked up from germline, CDR1 is LNHDA and CDR2 is SQIVND (reference sequence). The ends were cut back, 3 bases at V and 3 bases at J, with 12 bases in the middle. The length of the CDR3 is 14 residues.

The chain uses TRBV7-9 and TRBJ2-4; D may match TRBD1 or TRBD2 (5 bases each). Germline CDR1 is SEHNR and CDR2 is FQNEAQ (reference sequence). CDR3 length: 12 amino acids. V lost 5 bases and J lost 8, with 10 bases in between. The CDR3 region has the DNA TGTGCCAGCAGCCTGGGACGGGACATTCAGTACTTC. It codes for CASSLGRDIQYF.

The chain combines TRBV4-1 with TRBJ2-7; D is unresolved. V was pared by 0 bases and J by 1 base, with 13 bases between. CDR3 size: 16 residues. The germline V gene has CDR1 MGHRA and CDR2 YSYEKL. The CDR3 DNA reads TGCGCCAGCAGCCAAGACTTGGCAGCCCCGTCCTACGAGCAGTACTTC. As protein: CASSQDLAAPSYEQYF.